Described below is a single TCR beta chain sequence and its context. Its antigen remains undetermined. Per-base quality was not reported, and no clone a single base away is much larger than it. Stable Graves' hyperthyroidism was defined as no progression to ophthalmopathy during 18 months of follow-up. Hyperthyroidism patients were newly diagnosed, with disease duration under 2 months, and aged 18 to 65 years. Exclusion was applied to patients with uncontrolled infections, other autoimmune diseases, pregnancy or lactation. Diagnoses were based on clinical symptoms, serum thyroxine and TRAb, thyroid ultrasound and orbital computed tomography. Ficoll-Paque density gradient centrifugation was used to isolate PBMCs from around 9.1 ml of fresh peripheral blood. Total RNA was extracted with Trizol reagent, and quality was checked on an Agilent 2100 Bioanalyzer. The TCR beta CDR3 regions were amplified from the RNA transcripts. A first-round RT-PCR of the TCR CDR3 used the HTBI primer set with the Qiagen OneStep RT-PCR kit. Libraries were constructed in a second round of multiplex PCR, after which size selection and purification were carried out. Libraries were sequenced paired-end with 100 bp reads on an Illumina HiSeq2000. The authors' pipeline ran thus. SOAPnuke was used to process the raw data, throwing out any read that contained adapters or uncalled bases, had a mean Phred below 15, or lacked an exact constant-primer or identifier match. High-quality paired reads were merged with COPE v1.2.5, and unique nucleotide sequences were defined as clonotypes. MiTCR v1.1 was used to align clonotypes to the IMGT TRBV, TRBD and TRBJ reference segments. The analysis included only V-J combinations with a frequency above 0.0001, which together covered more than 99% of the repertoires. A TCS score was defined as the ratio between F50 (clonal expansion) and ExV (chaos), using BLOSUM62-based TCRdist between CDR3 peptides within each V-J. Welch's t-statistics and random forest reduced just over 500 V-J features to 10 to 15, which were used in a naive Bayes classifier (R e1071). TCRdb reworked the public reads: Q25 trimming with fastp, MiXCR clone assembly, productive beta chains retained. CDR3 protein sequences are deduplicated, and each keeps its most common genes and DNA. In this record, the V and J calls reflect TCRdb's handling and not the investigators' own analysis. Here the sample has around 480,000 distinct CDR3 sequences; around an eighth occur a single time. The top ten constitute around a sixth of the sample.

The record originates from a study of T cells in Graves' hyperthyroidism and ophthalmopathy (dated by TCRdb to about 2019). Background for the entire study: Peripheral blood samples were taken at initial diagnosis, before any treatment was given. An independent validation cohort of fewer than 20 hyperthyroidism patients and approximately 15 patients who later progressed to ophthalmopathy tested prospective prediction of ophthalmopathy. Thyroid tissue and blood T-cell repertoires from over 5 Graves' hyperthyroidism patients were also compared in the study. For training and testing, the 100 or so patients in the discovery cohort were randomly divided in a 7:3 ratio. According to the paper, TCR Vbeta CDR3 sequencing was carried out on around 140 peripheral blood samples, which came from around 43 ophthalmopathy, approximately 72 hyperthyroidism and approximately 17 progressor patients. Once sampling was done, hyperthyroidism patients were given methimazole at a starting dose of 30 mg daily, whereas ophthalmopathy patients were given high-dose intravenous methylprednisolone. To identify TCR V-J signatures that set the groups apart, the researchers used a discovery cohort of about a hundred patients, made up of 40 to 45 with Graves' ophthalmopathy and 57 with stable Graves' hyperthyroidism. The study at large found these results: No statistical method was used to set the sample size in advance, and investigators knew the group allocation. In validation, progression to ophthalmopathy was predicted by the model with 65% to 71% sensitivity and 72% to 85% specificity, a median of around 6.5 months before onset. A 13 V-J signature model separated ophthalmopathy from stable hyperthyroidism, with 87.88% sensitivity and roughly 81% specificity in cross-validation and 80%/75% in testing. Blood samples also contained most of the expanded thyroid clonotypes (frequency above 0.001), which suggests that blood repertoires may reflect thyroid immune responses.

Sample: blood. This receptor was taken from a woman aged 18-29 years with Graves' hyperthyroidism.

The nucleotides read TGCAGTGCGGCTAGCGGGAGATCGGTTCAGTTCTTC. It encodes CSAASGRSVQFF. This chain is built from TRBV20-1 and TRBJ2-1, with 10 bases in between that match TRBD2. Reading from cysteine to phenylalanine, the CDR3 counts 12 amino acids. The sequence is cut down to CDR3 DNA, 36 bases in frame from base 1. The germline V gene encodes CDR1 DFQATT and CDR2 SNEGSKA (reference sequence). The germline V and J ends show losses of 6 bases and 13 bases respectively, and no gene match explains 9 bases of the junction.